This TCR beta chain originates from a study of T cell responses to AZD1222 COVID-19 vaccine. Regarding the study as a whole: Sampling that yielded the repertoires occurred only after the peak T cell response. Distributed over spike, vaccine-associated CD4 TCRs predominated at 160-218 and 743-854.

About this clone: The target antigen is unknown.

Trimming left V 0 bases short and J 5 bases short, with 7 bases between. CDR3 length: 13 residues. Germline CDR1 and CDR2: SGHTA and FQGTGA. Data came from immunoSEQ multiplex PCR; TCRdb stores just in-frame clones and leaves some out. This sample yields some 140,000 clones, of which over 75% are seen a single time; 7.9% belongs to the top ten. Sequencing was performed on peripheral blood, taken 28 days after the second dose of the MenACWY control vaccine. The TCR originated in an adult who received the MenACWY meningococcal vaccine as a control. The chain joins TRBV7-3 to TRBJ1-1; D uncertain. CDR3 region: CASSLTWGTEAFF. CDR3 nucleotide sequence: TGTGCCAGCAGCTTAACTTGGGGTACTGAAGCTTTCTTT.